The rows below give T cell receptor beta chains drawn from one sample of a study. Using its own MiXCR run on the multiplex PCR reads, TCRdb lists one record per CDR3 protein. Among roughly 450 distinct CDR3 sequences listed, approximately 24% were seen once. Sequenced sample: tumor-infiltrating Tregs sorted from the breast tumor. These receptors were collected from a female donor with breast cancer. The CDR3 runs from the conserved cysteine through the conserved F or W. A D gene is named only where the DNA matches it firmly. Not all rows give a size; the values are once, few, many and, for expanded clones, a class.

j_gene,d_gene,v_gene,abundance,CDR3aa,CDR3nt
TRBJ1-2,TRBD1,TRBV12-3/TRBV12-4,few,CASRSGTALYGYTF,TGTGCCAGCAGGTCCGGGACAGCCCTGTATGGCTACACCTTC
TRBJ1-2,.,TRBV12-3/TRBV12-4,large,CASTRGVDGYTF,TGTGCCAGCACCCGAGGGGTAGATGGCTACACCTTC
TRBJ1-2,.,TRBV12-3/TRBV12-4,large,CASSLALSRSYTF,TGTGCCAGCAGTTTAGCATTATCTCGGAGCTACACCTTC
TRBJ1-2,TRBD1,TRBV12-3/TRBV12-4,large,CASIQGQGGGYTF,TGTGCCAGCATCCAGGGACAGGGCGGCGGCTACACCTTC
TRBJ1-2,TRBD1,TRBV12-3/TRBV12-4,.,CGSTWDRGNGYTF,TGTGGCAGTACCTGGGACAGGGGAAATGGCTACACCTTC
TRBJ1-2,TRBD1,TRBV12-3/TRBV12-4,few,CASSTGQGSGYGYTF,TGTGCCAGCAGCACGGGACAGGGTAGCGGCTATGGCTACACCTTC
TRBJ1-2,.,TRBV12-3/TRBV12-4,large,CASSYSRASRGYTF,TGTGCCAGCAGTTATTCTAGAGCCTCGCGTGGCTACACCTTC
TRBJ1-2,.,TRBV12-3/TRBV12-4,large,CASSSAGINYGYTF,TGTGCCAGCAGTTCCGCAGGGATTAACTATGGCTACACCTTC
TRBJ1-2,TRBD1,TRBV12-3/TRBV12-4,.,CASRPGTVNYGYTF,TGTGCCAGCAGACCCGGGACAGTTAACTATGGCTACACCTTC
TRBJ1-2,.,TRBV12-3/TRBV12-4,hyperexpanded,CASSSSRAVLRGYTF,TGTGCCAGCAGTTCCTCCAGGGCTGTTCTCCGTGGCTACACCTTC
TRBJ1-2,TRBD1,TRBV12-3/TRBV12-4,.,CANNLGQAYGYTF,TGTGCCAACAATCTCGGACAGGCCTATGGCTACACCTTC
TRBJ1-2,TRBD1,TRBV12-3/TRBV12-4,.,CASNPGQGSYGYTF,TGTGCCAGCAATCCGGGACAGGGGTCATATGGCTACACCTTC
TRBJ1-2,.,TRBV12-3/TRBV12-4,few,CASSLSQDGIYGYTF,TGTGCCAGCAGTTTGTCCCAGGACGGGATCTATGGCTACACCTTC
TRBJ1-2,TRBD1,TRBV12-3/TRBV12-4,.,CASIQGQGMDGYTF,TGTGCCAGCATCCAGGGACAGGGTATGGATGGCTACACCTTC
TRBJ1-2,TRBD1,TRBV12-3/TRBV12-4,.,CASSVTGQGGGYTF,TGTGCCAGCAGTGTGACAGGACAGGGCGGCGGCTACACCTTC
TRBJ1-2,.,TRBV12-3/TRBV12-4,few,CASSSTERYTF,TGTGCCAGCAGTTCGACAGAGCGCTACACCTTC
TRBJ1-2,.,TRBV12-3/TRBV12-4,many,CACSRPTGGNYGYTF,TGTGCCTGCAGTCGCCCGACAGGAGGGAACTATGGCTACACCTTC
TRBJ1-2,.,TRBV12-3/TRBV12-4,few,CASSPTTGCYTF,TGTGCCAGCAGTCCGACCACCGGGTGCTACACCTTC
TRBJ1-2,.,TRBV12-3/TRBV12-4,large,CASSPQDGIYGYTF,TGTGCCAGCAGTCCCCAGGACGGGATCTATGGCTACACCTTC
TRBJ1-2,.,TRBV12-3/TRBV12-4,medium-sized,CASSLIGDGSGYTF,TGTGCCAGCAGTTTAATAGGGGACGGGTCCGGCTACACCTTC
TRBJ1-2,.,TRBV12-3/TRBV12-4,once,CASSLGYDGTSGYTF,TGTGCCAGCAGTTTAGGATATGACGGGACATCTGGCTACACCTTC
TRBJ1-2,.,TRBV12-3/TRBV12-4,large,CASSLRTANYGYTF,TGTGCCAGCAGTTTAAGGACAGCTAACTATGGCTACACCTTC
TRBJ1-2,.,TRBV12-3/TRBV12-4,few,CASSFQEARGYTF,TGTGCCAGCAGTTTTCAGGAGGCGCGTGGCTACACCTTC
TRBJ1-2,.,TRBV12-3/TRBV12-4,large,CASSLSYNYGYTF,TGTGCCAGCAGTTTAAGTTACAACTATGGCTACACCTTC